This T cell receptor beta chain was found in a study of blood T cell repertoires in COVID-19. Across the study: The United States, Italy and Spain provided the acute and convalescent COVID-19 samples. Sample material is recorded as cDNA or gDNA derived from T cells, B-cell-depleted T cells, or PBMCs.

This CDR3 spans 17 amino acids. Germline CDR1 LGHNA, CDR2 YSLEER. Trimming removed 2 bases at V and 2 bases at J, with 16 bases between. In the study's own analysis: Amplification of reference gene primers was used by the study to estimate nucleated cell counts. Sequenced by immunoSEQ multiplex PCR; TCRdb stores in-frame clones only, minus some. D and trimming come from the DNA, and the V and J calls and clone size come from that table. The table records over 55,000 clones, over 70% of them present only once. The chain combines TRBV4-3 with TRBJ1-3, with D perhaps matching TRBD1 (5 bases). The sample was peripheral blood. This clonotype was sampled from a man aged 50 or older with active COVID-19. The CDR3 loop reads CASSQSAQGRAGNTIYF. In DNA form, the CDR3 reads TGCGCCAGCAGCCAAAGCGCCCAGGGTCGGGCTGGAAACACCATATATTTT.